This TCR beta chain was captured in a study of OX40 agonist ivuxolimab in advanced cancers. Study-level information: Patients received the agonistic anti-OX40 (CD134) antibody ivuxolimab. Broader study findings: Clonal expansion by week 6 occurred in CD4+ and CD8+ blood T cells (at 0.1 to 3.0 mg/kg).

Clones were read by immunoSEQ multiplex PCR, and TCRdb kept only the in-frame ones, dropping some. This table has more than 65,000 clones, under 90% appearing once. Comments on this clone: Its antigen is still unknown.

Patients who had autoimmune disease history or got systemic immunosuppression were left out. The CDR3 runs to 15 residues. Germline lookup yields CDR1 SGDLS and CDR2 YYNGEE. The V gene lost 0 bases and the J gene lost 5 bases, with 12 bases spanning the gap. This receptor was obtained from an adult with an advanced solid tumor such as melanoma, head and neck, liver or kidney cancer. The chain combines TRBV9 with TRBJ2-1; D is undetermined. This specimen consisted of CD4+ or CD8+ T cells sorted from blood, obtained in a trial of the OX40 agonist ivuxolimab. The CDR3 nucleotides read TGTGCCAGCAGCGTAGGAGGAGCCAACAACAATGAGCAGTTCTTC. Protein: CASSVGGANNNEQFF. Full variable domain (rest looked up from reference TRBV9 and TRBJ2-1): DSGVTQTPKHLITATGQRVTLRCSPRSGDLSVYWYQQSLDQGLQFLIQYYNGEERAKGNILERFSAQQFPDLHSELNLSSLELGDSALYFCASSVGGANNNEQFFGPGTRLTVL.